These 16 T cell receptor beta chains originate from one sample sequenced in a study of blood T cell repertoires in COVID-19. Assay used: immunoSEQ multiplex PCR; TCRdb lists only in-frame clones, some missing. The sample lists more than 300,000 clones, about 90% seen once, with around 6.6% in the top ten. The source material was peripheral blood. The source of these receptors is a woman between 65 and 79 years old with COVID-19, enrolled during active disease.

The chain recombines TRBV4-1 with TRBJ1-6, with 8 bases lining up with TRBD1. This CDR3 comprises 17 residues. Trimming removed 4 bases from V and 0 bases from J; junction bases left unmatched: 5. CDR1 MGHRA and CDR2 YSYEKL come from the germline V gene. The DNA for the CDR3 is TGCGCCAGCAGCCGGGACAGGCAGAGCTCCTATAATTCACCCCTCCACTTT. It specifies CASSRDRQSSYNSPLHF.

The rearrangement joins TRBV30 to TRBJ2-5; D call uncertain. V was clipped by 0 bases and J by 3 bases, with 5 bases between them. CDR1 and CDR2 (germline): GTSNPN, SVGIG (reference sequence). This CDR3 is built from 12 residues. The CDR3 protein is CAWSVGKETQYF. The DNA for the CDR3 is TGTGCCTGGAGTGTGGGCAAAGAGACCCAGTACTTC. The whole variable domain, filled in from reference TRBV30 and TRBJ2-5, reads SQTIHQWPATLVQPVGSPLSLECTVEGTSNPNLYWYRQAAGRGLQLLFYSVGIGQISSEVPQNLSASRPQDRQFILSSKKLLLSDSGFYLCAWSVGKETQYFGPGTRLLVL.

The gene calls are TRBV27 and TRBJ2-3; D gene unclear. V dropped 0 bases and J dropped 5 bases, with 3 bases sitting between them. The CDR3 runs to 12 residues. Germline V gene data show CDR1 as MNHEY and CDR2 as SMNVEV (reference sequence). The CDR3 protein is CASSLSKDTQYF. The DNA of the CDR3 is TGTGCCAGCAGTTTATCCAAAGATACGCAGTATTTT.

The CDR3 coding sequence is TGTGCCAGCAGCTTAGTACAATCTAACACCGGGGAGCTGTTTTTT. Amino acid sequence: CASSLVQSNTGELFF. The chain employs TRBV7-2 and TRBJ2-2; unclear D gene. CDR1 and CDR2 from the germline V gene are SGHTA and FQGNSA. Trimming took off 1 base at V and 2 bases at J, with 8 bases between the two ends. This CDR3 is 15 amino acids long.

The chain joins TRBV10-3 to TRBJ1-3, with D possibly TRBD1 on 5 matching bases. CDR1 is ENHRY and CDR2 is SYGVKD in the germline V gene. This CDR3 has 12 residues. V lost 9 bases to trimming and J lost 5 bases, with 11 bases between them. The CDR3 nucleotides are TGTGCCATGGCCGACAGTAGAAACACCATATATTTT. This sequence encodes CAMADSRNTIYF.

The rearrangement uses TRBV4-3 and TRBJ1-4; perhaps TRBD1 as D (5 bases). CDR3 length: 18 residues. Trimming stripped 0 bases from V and 6 bases from J, with 20 bases between. CDR1 is LGHNA, CDR2 YSLEER, per germline. CDR3 region: CASSQDRPDQGWYEKLFF. DNA of the CDR3: TGCGCCAGCAGCCAAGATAGACCCGACCAGGGTTGGTATGAAAAACTGTTTTTT.

The CDR3 here is CASSQDNRDGNTIYF. The CDR3, as DNA: TGTGCCAGCAGCCAAGATAACAGGGACGGAAACACCATATATTTT. V usage is TRBV3-1 (or the pseudogene TRBV3-2) and J usage is TRBJ1-3; D is possibly TRBD1 (6 bases). Germline V gene data show CDR1 as LGHDT and CDR2 as YNNKEL (reference sequence). Trimming pared 0 bases from V and 4 bases from J, leaving 10 bases between. This CDR3 has 15 amino acids.

The chain carries TRBV6-5 and TRBJ1-5; TRBD1 might be the D (5 bases). The V gene lost 8 bases and the J gene lost 6 bases, with 14 bases spanning the gap. The CDR3 is made up of 13 amino acids. The germline V gene has CDR1 MNHEY and CDR2 SVGAGI. CDR3 nucleotides: TGTGCCAGCCGGGGGGATGTGGGTCAGCCCCAGCATTTT. This codes for CASRGDVGQPQHF.

The chain has TRBV3-1 (or the pseudogene TRBV3-2) and TRBJ1-2; the match to TRBD1 covers 8 bases. CDR1 and CDR2 from the germline V gene are LGHDT and YNNKEL (reference sequence). This CDR3 spans 13 amino acids. The junction had 0 bases not matched to a gene; V was cut back by 4 bases and J by 2 bases. In nucleotides, the CDR3 is TGTGCCAGCAGCCGGACAGGGAACTATGGCTACACCTTC. It translates to CASSRTGNYGYTF.

The V and J genes are TRBV7-2 and TRBJ1-2, with 7 nucleotides matching TRBD1. Germline V CDR1 and CDR2: SGHTA, FQGNSA. CDR3 size: 13 residues. J lost 8 bases, V lost 5 bases, and 8 bases had no gene match. The chain's CDR3 is CASSPGTAGGYTF. The CDR3 DNA reads as TGTGCCAGCAGCCCCGGGACAGCAGGGGGCTACACCTTC.

The V gene is TRBV12-5, the J gene TRBJ2-2; 7 bases agree with TRBD2. Germline assignment: CDR1 LGHNT and CDR2 FRNRAP. There are 18 residues in the CDR3. V was pared by 0 bases and J by 1 base, with 8 bases of the junction left unmatched. CDR3 sequence reads: CASGLVRDGGLNTGELFF. CDR3 in DNA: TGTGCTAGTGGTTTGGTACGGGACGGGGGGTTGAACACCGGGGAGCTGTTTTTT.

The rearrangement joins TRBV30 to TRBJ2-3, with D maybe TRBD1 (5 bases). The CDR3 has 16 residues. The germline V gene encodes CDR1 GTSNPN and CDR2 SVGIG (reference sequence). V was pared by 0 bases and J by 0 bases, with 13 bases between. The CDR3 here is CAWSVSTALSTDTQYF. The CDR3 nucleotides are TGTGCCTGGAGTGTATCGACAGCCCTGAGCACAGATACGCAGTATTTT.

This chain joins TRBV5-6 and TRBJ2-2; D perhaps matches TRBD2 (7 bases). CDR1 SGHDT and CDR2 YYEEEE come from the germline V gene. The length of the CDR3 is 17 residues. Deletions cut 0 bases from V and 3 bases from J, with 15 bases between. CDR3 coding DNA: TGTGCCAGCAGCTTGGCCGGTGGGGGGGCCGACACCGGGGAGCTGTTTTTT. Its protein is CASSLAGGGADTGELFF.

The V and J genes are TRBV14 and TRBJ1-2; 9 bases map to TRBD1. The CDR3 runs to 16 residues. J gave up 1 base and V 4 bases, and 7 bases lay outside the gene matches. Germline V CDR1 and CDR2: SGHDN, FVKESK. The CDR3 coding sequence is TGTGCCAGCAGCCGCGGGACAGGGTCTTATAACTATGGCTACACCTTC. Protein: CASSRGTGSYNYGYTF.

The chain has TRBV24-1 and TRBJ2-3, with 7 bases identical to TRBD2. CDR1 is KGHDR, CDR2 SFDVKD, per germline. J was trimmed by 5 bases and V by 9 bases; bases with no gene match: 4. This CDR3 has 12 amino acids. The CDR3 sequence is CATGEGGDTQYF. DNA for the CDR3: TGTGCCACCGGGGAGGGTGGAGATACGCAGTATTTT.

This sequence joins TRBV2 and TRBJ1-5; possible D gene TRBD1, 5 bases. Looked up from germline, CDR1 is SNHLY and CDR2 is FYNNEI. The CDR3 has 15 residues. V was clipped by 2 bases and J by 4 bases, with 12 bases between them. CDR3 loop: CASSESTANNQPQHF. DNA of the CDR3: TGTGCCAGCAGTGAATCGACAGCAAATAATCAGCCCCAGCATTTT.